This TCR beta chain was sequenced for a study of T-cell memory formation after mild COVID-19. General study points: A subset of responding clones appeared in pre-infection memory, suggesting cross-reactive memory joined. Contracting clones, day 15 to 85, had balanced CD4/CD8, and later expanders favored CD4+.

TCRdb re-analysed the 5' RACE reads in MiXCR, keeping a single row per CDR3 protein. The repertoire consists of about 27,000 distinct CDR3 sequences, with more than 15% occurring once and the leading ten covering around 1.5%. This clonotype was counted at least ten times. Its target is unknown. After removal of 6 bases from V and 3 bases from J, the junction contained 8 bases not matched to a gene. The CDR3 sequence is 14 residues long. Germline CDR1 SNHLY, CDR2 FYNNEI. The chain couples TRBV2 to TRBJ2-7; 7 positions match TRBD1. The source material was PBMCs or a T cell subset sorted from them (not recorded which). The sequence was collected from an adult who had mild COVID-19 (a few samples of this study predate the infection). Cell type and time point are not known. This chain's CDR3 is CASRQTAGGYEQYF. The CDR3 nucleotides are TGTGCCAGCAGGCAGACGGCAGGGGGCTACGAGCAGTACTTC.